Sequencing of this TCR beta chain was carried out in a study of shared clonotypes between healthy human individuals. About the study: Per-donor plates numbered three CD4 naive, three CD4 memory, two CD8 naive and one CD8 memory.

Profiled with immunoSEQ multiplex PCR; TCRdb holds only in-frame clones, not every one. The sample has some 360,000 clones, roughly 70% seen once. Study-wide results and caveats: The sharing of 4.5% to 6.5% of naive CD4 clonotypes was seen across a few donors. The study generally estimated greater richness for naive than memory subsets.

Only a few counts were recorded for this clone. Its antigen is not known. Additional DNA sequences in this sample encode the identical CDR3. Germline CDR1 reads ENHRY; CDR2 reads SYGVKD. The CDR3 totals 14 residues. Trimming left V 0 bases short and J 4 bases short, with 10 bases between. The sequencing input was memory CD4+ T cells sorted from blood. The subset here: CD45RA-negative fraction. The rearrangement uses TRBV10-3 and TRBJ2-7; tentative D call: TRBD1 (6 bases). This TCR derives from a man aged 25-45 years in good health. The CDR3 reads CAISESTGIYEQYF. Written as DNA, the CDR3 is TGTGCCATCAGTGAGTCGACAGGAATATACGAGCAGTACTTC.